These 21 T cell receptor beta chains were sequenced from one sample in a study of shared clonotypes between healthy human individuals. Sequencing used immunoSEQ multiplex PCR; TCRdb keeps in-frame clones, though not all of them. The data show approximately 1.4 million clones, with 95% to 99% seen just once and roughly 0.42% held by the top ten. The sequencing input was naive CD4+ T cells sorted from blood. Stated subset: CD45RA+ positively selected. All receptors come from a man aged 25 to 40 in good health.

The CDR3 DNA reads TGCGCCAGCGGTCAGGACTCTGGGGCCAACGTCCTGACTTTC. This sequence encodes CASGQDSGANVLTF. The V call is TRBV5-1, the J call TRBJ2-6; D is uncertain. CDR1 is SGHRS and CDR2 is YFSETQ in the germline V gene. This CDR3 is built from 14 residues. V shed 7 bases and J shed 0 bases, with 8 bases lying between them.

For this clone: In the same sample, other DNA sequences code for this CDR3. This chain joins TRBV7-3 and TRBJ2-6; D is undetermined. Germline assignment: CDR1 SGHTA and CDR2 FQGTGA. The CDR3 runs 13 residues. The V gene lost 5 bases and the J gene lost 2 bases, with 4 bases spanning the gap. The CDR3 DNA follows: TGTGCCAGCAGCCCAGCTGGGGCCAACGTCCTGACTTTC. Translated, it gives CASSPAGANVLTF.

The chain carries TRBV27 and TRBJ1-2, with 9 positions matching TRBD1. CDR1 and CDR2 from the germline V gene are MNHEY and SMNVEV (reference sequence). This CDR3 has 15 amino acids. V lost 6 bases, J lost 4 bases, and 9 bases stayed unmatched. The CDR3 DNA reads as TGTGCCAGCAGGGGACAGGGACACTCGGCCTATGGCTACACCTTC. Protein: CASRGQGHSAYGYTF.

This chain connects TRBV7-9 to TRBJ2-7; TRBD1 aligns across 8 bases. Germline V gene sequence: CDR1 SEHNR, CDR2 FQNEAQ (reference sequence). The CDR3 covers 17 residues. Trimming cost V 7 bases and J 3 bases; bases outside gene matches: 17. The CDR3 loop reads CASTVGRDRGNNYEQYF. In DNA form, the CDR3 reads TGTGCCAGCACCGTAGGTCGAGACAGGGGCAACAACTACGAGCAGTACTTC.

The chain links TRBV13 to TRBJ2-1, with D unclear. Germline loops: CDR1 PRHDT, CDR2 FYEKMQ (reference sequence). The CDR3 runs to 16 residues. V lost 2 bases to trimming and J lost 3 bases, with 14 bases between them. The CDR3 protein is CASSLSWVGNYNEQFF. CDR3 sequence (DNA): TGTGCCAGCAGCTTAAGTTGGGTGGGTAACTACAATGAGCAGTTCTTC. Combining the CDR3 with reference TRBV13 and TRBJ2-1 gives the whole variable domain AAGVIQSPRHLIKEKRETATLKCYPIPRHDTVYWYQQGPGQDPQFLISFYEKMQSDKGSIPDRFSAQQFSDYHSELNMSSLELGDSALYFCASSLSWVGNYNEQFFGPGTRLTVL.

The chain carries TRBV7-2 and TRBJ2-1, with D maybe TRBD2 (6 bases). The CDR3 contains 15 residues. Deletions cut 1 base from V and 5 bases from J, with 12 bases between. Looked up from germline, CDR1 is SGHTA and CDR2 is FQGNSA. DNA for the CDR3: TGTGCCAGCAGCTTAGAACACCTAGCGAACAATGAGCAGTTCTTC. Encoded protein: CASSLEHLANNEQFF.

This chain links TRBV6-4 with TRBJ2-7; 9 bases agree with TRBD1. This CDR3 contains 16 residues. Germline-derived CDR1 and CDR2 are MRHNA and SNTAGT. J lost 7 bases, V lost 2 bases, and 12 bases had no gene match. The CDR3: CASSDRNPDRGGEQYF. The CDR3 bases are TGTGCCAGCAGTGACCGAAACCCCGACAGGGGGGGAGAGCAGTACTTC.

The chain carries TRBV7-2 and TRBJ2-1, with TRBD1 identical over 10 bases. CDR3 size: 17 residues. The germline CDR1 and CDR2 sequences are SGHTA and FQGNSA. The V gene end was trimmed by 0 bases and the J gene end by 8 bases; junction bases not matched to a gene: 10. Here the CDR3 DNA reads TGTGCCAGCAGCTTAGCTTACTTGGGACAGGGGTCCGATGAGCAGTTCTTC. It is translated as CASSLAYLGQGSDEQFF.

The J gene is TRBJ1-5, the V gene TRBV28; D not certain. Germline assignment: CDR1 MDHEN and CDR2 SYDVKM. Trimming removed 4 bases at V and 3 bases at J, with 16 bases between. This CDR3 is 16 amino acids long. This CDR3 is CASSSSKVGYNQPQHF. Here the CDR3 DNA reads TGTGCCAGCAGTTCGTCGAAGGTGGGGTACAATCAGCCCCAGCATTTT.

About this clone itself: Distinct nucleotide sequences in the sample also encode this CDR3. The rearrangement joins TRBV29-1 to TRBJ2-2; D may be TRBD2 (5 bases). The CDR3 length is 15 residues. Germline CDR1 reads SQVTM; CDR2 reads ANQGSEA. V gave up 8 bases and J gave up 0 bases, with 16 bases separating them. The CDR3 region is CSILEARANTGELFF. The CDR3 DNA reads as TGCAGCATCCTCGAAGCGAGGGCGAACACCGGGGAGCTGTTTTTT.

The chain is built from TRBV27 and TRBJ1-1, with TRBD1 identical over 8 bases. The CDR3 has 11 amino acids. Looked up from germline, CDR1 is MNHEY and CDR2 is SMNVEV (reference sequence). V lost 4 bases to trimming and J lost 10 bases; unmatched junction nucleotides: 2. DNA for the CDR3: TGTGCCAGCAGTTCAGGGGGCAGAGCTTTCTTT. This encodes CASSSGGRAFF.

The chain links TRBV7-3 to TRBJ2-1; TRBD2 matches 13 bases. The J segment lost 10 bases and the V segment lost 5 bases, leaving 8 bases of the junction unmatched. The germline CDR1 and CDR2 sequences are SGHTA and FQGTGA. The CDR3 runs 15 residues. The CDR3 spells CASSPGLAGAIEQFF. The CDR3 nucleotides read TGTGCCAGCAGCCCCGGACTAGCGGGAGCGATCGAGCAGTTCTTC.

The rearrangement links TRBV15 to TRBJ1-2; TRBD1 aligns across 7 bases. V was clipped by 1 base and J by 0 bases; unmatched bases: 8. Germline V gives CDR1 LNHNV, CDR2 YYDKDF (reference sequence). The CDR3 totals 17 residues. The CDR3 spells CATSRVGRQGANYGYTF. The CDR3 region has the DNA TGTGCCACCAGCAGAGTAGGTCGACAGGGAGCTAACTATGGCTACACCTTC.

Worth noting for this clone: Other DNA sequences of this sample code for an identical CDR3. The gene calls are TRBV5-1 and TRBJ1-1; TRBD1 might be the D (6 bases). The germline V gene encodes CDR1 SGHRS and CDR2 YFSETQ. The germline V and J ends were trimmed by 2 bases and 2 bases, with 10 bases remaining between them. The CDR3 is made up of 14 amino acids. The CDR3 loop is CASSLNRANTEAFF. For the CDR3, the DNA is TGCGCCAGCAGCTTAAACAGGGCTAACACTGAAGCTTTCTTT.

V and J are TRBV18 and TRBJ2-7; no definite D call. V lost 0 bases and J lost 2, with 8 bases in between. CDR3 size: 14 residues. CDR1 and CDR2 (germline): KGHSH, LQKENI. In nucleotides, the CDR3 is TGTGCCAGCTCACCACCGAGGCAGCCCTACGAGCAGTACTTC. Translated, it gives CASSPPRQPYEQYF.

This chain joins TRBV5-1 and TRBJ2-5; 7 bases fit TRBD1. This CDR3 comprises 16 residues. Per germline, CDR1 SGHRS and CDR2 YFSETQ. With V trimmed by 3 bases and J by 2 bases, 10 bases remained unmatched. CDR3 sequence reads: CASSWVGGQIQETQYF. The CDR3 nucleotides are TGCGCCAGCAGCTGGGTAGGGGGACAGATACAAGAGACCCAGTACTTC.

This clone was found once. The chain combines TRBV15 with TRBJ1-2; D remains ambiguous. V shed 0 bases and J shed 4 bases, with 15 bases lying between them. This CDR3 is built from 16 residues. Germline CDR1 reads LNHNV; CDR2 reads YYDKDF (reference sequence). The CDR3 bases are TGTGCCACCAGCAGAGACTACAAGGAGCCCCTCTATGGCTACACCTTC. Translating it yields CATSRDYKEPLYGYTF.

This clone was seen only once. The V call is TRBV5-1, the J call TRBJ1-2, with 11 bases matching TRBD1. The CDR3 extends over 15 amino acids. J lost 6 bases, V lost 6 bases, and 10 bases had no gene match. Germline V CDR1 and CDR2: SGHRS, YFSETQ. The CDR3 sequence: CASNDPGQGAHGYTF. The CDR3 region has the DNA TGCGCCAGCAATGATCCTGGACAGGGGGCACATGGCTACACCTTC.

This chain connects TRBV28 to TRBJ2-3; the match to TRBD1 covers 10 bases. The CDR3 runs 14 residues. CDR1 and CDR2 (germline): MDHEN, SYDVKM. Trimming cost V 6 bases and J 2 bases; bases outside gene matches: 2. CDR3 region: CASSGQGDTDTQYF. The CDR3 nucleotides read TGTGCCAGCAGCGGACAGGGGGACACAGATACGCAGTATTTT.

The rearrangement joins TRBV4-1 to TRBJ2-1, with 7 bases aligning to TRBD2. The CDR3 covers 16 residues. In germline, CDR1 is MGHRA, CDR2 YSYEKL. The junction had 8 bases not matched to a gene; V was cut back by 3 bases and J by 3 bases. CDR3 protein: CASSQRAGQLYNEQFF. Here the CDR3 DNA reads TGCGCCAGCAGCCAGAGAGCGGGGCAACTCTACAATGAGCAGTTCTTC.

The V gene is TRBV15, the J gene TRBJ2-1; 14 bases are a match to TRBD2. V lost 4 bases and J lost 8; bases outside the gene matches: 16. CDR3 length equals 19 residues. From germline, CDR1 is LNHNV and CDR2 YYDKDF (reference sequence). This CDR3 reads CATSTPGLAGVTPAYEQFF. The CDR3 coding sequence is TGTGCCACCAGCACCCCGGGACTAGCGGGAGTAACCCCGGCGTATGAGCAGTTCTTC. The full variable domain, in which reference TRBV15 and TRBJ2-1 provide the parts outside the CDR3, is DAMVIQNPRYQVTQFGKPVTLSCSQTLNHNVMYWYQQKSSQAPKLLFHYYDKDFNNEADTPDNFQSRRPNTSFCFLDIRSPGLGDTAMYLCATSTPGLAGVTPAYEQFFGPGTRLTVL.